This T cell receptor beta chain was recorded in a study of cytomegalovirus exposure and HLA in healthy donors. Study background: Around 86 million unique TCRs, all from HLA-typed donors, were included in an early release of the data. Regarding the study as a whole: TCR beta V segments were, for the most part, productive about 87% or about 30% of the time in an earlier analysis. The only immune exposure information that was available was CMV serostatus. Later on, an analysis tied 15,000 or so TCR beta sequences to HLA alleles at 0.05 false discovery rate.

As concerns this clone: The antigen remains undetermined.

Use of 60 Vbeta and 13 Jbeta primers characterized the PCR. Repertoires were generated with immunoSEQ multiplex PCR, while TCRdb's copy carries only in-frame clones and drops some. The sample yields around 200,000 clones, approximately 80% seen once. Trimming at V came to 6 bases and at J to 7 bases, leaving 2 bases not matched to a gene. The CDR3 is made up of 14 amino acids. Germline CDR1 and CDR2: SNHLY and FYNNEI. The receptor was derived from a man aged 45-60 years in good health and CMV-seronegative. The chain employs TRBV2 and TRBJ2-1, with 14 bases fitting TRBD2. Sequencing was done on a sample of PBMCs. The CDR3 spells CASSGTSGSNEQFF. The CDR3 DNA reads TGTGCCAGCAGCGGGACTAGCGGGAGTAATGAGCAGTTCTTC.